This TCR beta chain emerged from a study of regulatory T cells in long-lasting Graves disease. Across the study: Newly diagnosed Graves' patients took antithyroid drugs under 3 months. The study's findings and limits: TRBV28, TRBJ1-2 and TRBJ2-5 emerged as the favored segments in persistent disease.

In germline, CDR1 is SGHKS, CDR2 YYEKEE (reference sequence). The CDR3 totals 16 residues. After removal of 4 bases from V and 0 bases from J, the junction contained 3 bases not matched to a gene. This clonotype was detected only a few times. Its specificity is not known. Libraries of TCR beta came from iRepertoire HTBI primers plus Arm-PCR of CDR3 regions. Each CDR3 protein is one row after TCRdb ran MiXCR on the multiplex PCR reads. Of approximately 540,000 distinct CDR3 sequences listed, around 11% are singletons. Time point given: newly diagnosed GD, antithyroid drugs for less than 3 months. Scientists built the TCR library using RNA that was extracted from PBMCs. This sample was shared with a second study, whose subject was T cells in Graves' hyperthyroidism and ophthalmopathy.

The input for sequencing was peripheral blood mononuclear cells (PBMCs), taken at new diagnosis, from a patient treated with antithyroid drugs. This TCR was recovered from a woman aged 25 to 39 with Graves disease. This chain joins TRBV5-5 and TRBJ2-3, with TRBD1 matching over 12 bases. DNA for the CDR3: TGTGCCAGCAGCCTGGGACAGGGGGCGAGCACAGATACGCAGTATTTT. This sequence encodes CASSLGQGASTDTQYF. Together with reference TRBV5-5 and TRBJ2-3, the CDR3 gives the full variable domain: DAGVTQSPTHLIKTRGQQVTLRCSPISGHKSVSWYQQVLGQGPQFIFQYYEKEERGRGNFPDRFSARQFPNYSSELNVNALLLGDSALYLCASSLGQGASTDTQYFGPGTRLTVL.